This T cell receptor (beta chain) is drawn from a study of T cell repertoires in cytomegalovirus infection. This clonotype was observed a handful of times. The antigen is unknown. Per the germline V gene, CDR1 is DFQATT and CDR2 is SNEGSKA (reference sequence). CDR3 length: 13 amino acids. Trimming removed 3 bases from V and 11 bases from J; junction bases left unmatched: 11. MiXCR, applied by TCRdb to the reads, yields one record per CDR3 protein. The repertoire holds 28,000 or so distinct CDR3 sequences, 15% to 20% seen once, with roughly 80% in the top ten. Sequencing used CD8+ T cells from cultured PBMCs, obtained from culture after CMV antigen stimulation. This sequence joins TRBV20-1 and TRBJ1-1; 8 bases fit TRBD1. The sequence came from a human donor in good health (CMV status not recorded). Some clones in this sample may be carry-over from other donors' samples. In nucleotides, the CDR3 is TGCAGTGCTAGGGACAGGGCCAGGGGACACGCTTTCTTT. It is translated as CSARDRARGHAFF.